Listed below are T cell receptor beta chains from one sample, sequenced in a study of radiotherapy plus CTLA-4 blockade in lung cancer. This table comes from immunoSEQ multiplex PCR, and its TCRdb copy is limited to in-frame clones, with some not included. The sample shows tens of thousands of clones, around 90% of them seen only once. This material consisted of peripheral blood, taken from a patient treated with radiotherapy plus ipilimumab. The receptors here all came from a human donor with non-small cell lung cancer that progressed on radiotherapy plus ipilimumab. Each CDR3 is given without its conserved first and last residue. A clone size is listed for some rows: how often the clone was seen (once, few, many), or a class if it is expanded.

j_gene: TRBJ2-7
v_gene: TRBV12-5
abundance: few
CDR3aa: ASGFRVYEQY

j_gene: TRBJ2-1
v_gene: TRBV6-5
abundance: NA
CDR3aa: ASSTYGRTGNEQF

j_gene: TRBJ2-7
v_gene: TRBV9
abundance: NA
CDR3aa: ASSAQTGTSEEQY

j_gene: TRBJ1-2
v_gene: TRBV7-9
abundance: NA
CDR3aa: ASSRMGGNYGYT

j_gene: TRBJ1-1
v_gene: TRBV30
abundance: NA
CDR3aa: AWSSSLLRDRDMNTEAF

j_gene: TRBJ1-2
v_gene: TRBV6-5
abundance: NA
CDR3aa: ASTTRGIDYGYT

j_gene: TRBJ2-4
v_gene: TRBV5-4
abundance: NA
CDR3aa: ASSSGQGLSLDIQY

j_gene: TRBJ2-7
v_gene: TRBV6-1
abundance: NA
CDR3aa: ASSEGPHSYEQY

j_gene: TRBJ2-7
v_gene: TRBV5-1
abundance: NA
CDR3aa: ASSLTSGYEQY

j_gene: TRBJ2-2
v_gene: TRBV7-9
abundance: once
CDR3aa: ASSFKFWASGYGDGELF

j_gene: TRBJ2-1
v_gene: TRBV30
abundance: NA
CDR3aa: AWSGPSGYNEQF

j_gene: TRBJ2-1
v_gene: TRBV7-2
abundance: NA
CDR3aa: ASSGTGGQYEQF

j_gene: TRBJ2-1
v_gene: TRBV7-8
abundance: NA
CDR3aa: ASSWVTGGGEQF

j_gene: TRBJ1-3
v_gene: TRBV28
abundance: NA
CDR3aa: ASSFPGGTGNTIY

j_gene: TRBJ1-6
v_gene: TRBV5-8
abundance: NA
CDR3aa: ASSFLGRVGSPLH

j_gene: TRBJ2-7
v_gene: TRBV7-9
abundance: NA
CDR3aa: ASSYDRLRDEQY

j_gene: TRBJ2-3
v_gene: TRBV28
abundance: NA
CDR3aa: ASSRTGGADTQY

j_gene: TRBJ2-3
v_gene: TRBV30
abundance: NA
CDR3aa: AWRLLSTDTQY

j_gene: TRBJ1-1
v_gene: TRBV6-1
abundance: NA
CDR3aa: ASREVLGMNTEAF

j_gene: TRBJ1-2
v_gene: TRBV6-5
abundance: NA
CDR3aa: ASSLDGRGGYT

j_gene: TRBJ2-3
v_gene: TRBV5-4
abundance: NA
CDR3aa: ASSFYAAGGAGDTQY

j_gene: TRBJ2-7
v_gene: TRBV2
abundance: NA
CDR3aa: ASNRDGGGSEQY

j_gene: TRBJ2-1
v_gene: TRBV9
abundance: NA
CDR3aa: ASTLAGVAYNEQF

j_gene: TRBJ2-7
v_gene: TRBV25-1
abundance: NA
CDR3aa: ASRSGLTYEQY

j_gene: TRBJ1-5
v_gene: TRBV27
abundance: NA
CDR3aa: ASSWTGREPQH

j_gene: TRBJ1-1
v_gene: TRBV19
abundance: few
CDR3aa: ASSLRGNTEAF

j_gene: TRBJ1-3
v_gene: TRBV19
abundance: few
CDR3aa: ASTSTIPGNTIY

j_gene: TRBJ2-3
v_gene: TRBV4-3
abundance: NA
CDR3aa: ASSQGLGTSGSYRTDTQY

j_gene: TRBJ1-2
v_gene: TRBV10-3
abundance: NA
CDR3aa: AISERTGNYGYT

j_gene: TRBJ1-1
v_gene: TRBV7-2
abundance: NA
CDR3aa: ASSHYAVRGQGASSEAF

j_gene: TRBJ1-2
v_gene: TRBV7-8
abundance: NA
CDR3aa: ASSADRAGYT